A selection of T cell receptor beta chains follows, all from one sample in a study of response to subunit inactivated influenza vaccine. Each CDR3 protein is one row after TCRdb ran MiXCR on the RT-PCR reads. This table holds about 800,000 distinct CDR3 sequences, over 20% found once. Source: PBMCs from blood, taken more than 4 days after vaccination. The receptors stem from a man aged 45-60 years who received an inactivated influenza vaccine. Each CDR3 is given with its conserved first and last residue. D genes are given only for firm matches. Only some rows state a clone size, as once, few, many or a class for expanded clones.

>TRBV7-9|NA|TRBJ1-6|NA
CASSSLGPGAYNSPLHF
TGTGCCAGCAGCTCCCTAGGACCGGGCGCTTATAATTCACCCCTCCACTTT
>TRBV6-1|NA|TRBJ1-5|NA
CASRAGISNQPQHF
TGTGCCAGCAGGGCAGGGATTAGCAATCAGCCCCAGCATTTT
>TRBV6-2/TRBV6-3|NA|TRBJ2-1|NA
CASNRPGTNEQFF
TGTGCCAGCAACCGGCCAGGGACCAATGAGCAGTTCTTC
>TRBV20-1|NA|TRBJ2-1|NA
CSARAHKAHEQFF
TGCAGTGCTAGAGCCCACAAGGCCCATGAGCAGTTCTTC
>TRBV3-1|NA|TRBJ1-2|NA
CASSQDRASYGYTF
TGTGCCAGCAGCCAAGATCGGGCAAGCTATGGCTACACCTTC
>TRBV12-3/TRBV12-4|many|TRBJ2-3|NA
CASSLTQGTDTQYF
TGTGCCAGCAGTTTGACTCAGGGCACAGATACGCAGTATTTT
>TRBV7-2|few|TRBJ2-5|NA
CAWGQGDGKTQYF
TGTGCCTGGGGTCAGGGAGATGGGAAGACCCAGTACTTC
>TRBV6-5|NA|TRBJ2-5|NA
CASSYTERGQETQYF
TGTGCCAGCAGTTACACGGAGAGGGGGCAAGAGACCCAGTACTTC
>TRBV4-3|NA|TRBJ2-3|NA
CASSQTVRTDTQYF
TGCGCCAGCAGCCAGACGGTCCGCACAGATACGCAGTATTTT
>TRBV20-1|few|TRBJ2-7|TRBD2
CSATTSGRDYEQYF
TGCAGTGCTACAACTAGCGGGAGGGATTACGAGCAGTACTTC
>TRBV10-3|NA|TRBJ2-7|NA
CAIGSEGIYEQYF
TGTGCCATCGGCTCCGAGGGAATTTACGAGCAGTACTTC
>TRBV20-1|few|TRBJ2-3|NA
CSAPNNRKDSTDTQYF
TGCAGTGCCCCCAACAATCGAAAGGATAGCACAGATACGCAGTATTTT
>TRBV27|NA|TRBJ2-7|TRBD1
CASSLSPRGIVFGEQYF
TGTGCCAGCAGTTTATCACCCAGGGGGATTGTTTTTGGCGAGCAGTACTTC
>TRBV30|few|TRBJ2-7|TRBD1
CAWSRDSAYEQYF
TGTGCCTGGAGTCGGGACAGCGCCTACGAGCAGTACTTC
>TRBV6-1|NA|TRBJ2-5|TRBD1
CASSATGTDKMAQYF
TGTGCCAGCAGTGCCACCGGGACAGATAAGATGGCCCAGTACTTC
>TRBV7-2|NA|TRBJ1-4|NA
CASSPPMSAGEKLFF
TGTGCCAGCAGCCCCCCGATGTCCGCGGGTGAAAAACTGTTTTTT
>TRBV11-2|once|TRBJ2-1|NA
CAMGPWPISEQFF
TGTGCCATGGGCCCTTGGCCCATCAGTGAGCAGTTCTTC
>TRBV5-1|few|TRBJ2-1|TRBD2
CASSNSGTSFVEQFF
TGCGCCAGCAGCAACTCCGGGACTAGCTTTGTTGAGCAGTTCTTC
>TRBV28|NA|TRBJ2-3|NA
CASSRRLTDTQYF
TGTGCCAGCAGCCGCAGACTAACTGATACGCAGTATTTT
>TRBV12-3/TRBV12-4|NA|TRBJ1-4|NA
CASSLVAEKLFF
TGTGCCAGCAGTTTAGTAGCGGAAAAACTGTTTTTT
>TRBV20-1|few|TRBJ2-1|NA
CSARDRLGYNEQFF
TGCAGTGCTAGAGATCGTCTGGGATACAATGAGCAGTTCTTC
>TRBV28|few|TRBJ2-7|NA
CASSFEDSPSYEQYF
TGTGCCAGCAGTTTTGAGGACAGCCCCTCCTACGAGCAGTACTTC
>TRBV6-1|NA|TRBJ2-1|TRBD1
CASSEWGQREQFF
TGTGCCAGCAGTGAATGGGGACAGAGAGAGCAGTTCTTC
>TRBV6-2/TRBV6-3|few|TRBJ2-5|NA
CASSQLGTQYF
TGTGCCAGCAGCCAATTGGGGACCCAGTACTTC
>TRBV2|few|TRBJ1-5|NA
CASKGYGNQPQHF
TGTGCCAGCAAGGGTTACGGCAATCAGCCCCAGCATTTT
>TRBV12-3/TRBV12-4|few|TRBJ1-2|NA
CASRVGLNGYTF
TGTGCCAGCAGAGTTGGACTGAATGGCTACACCTTC
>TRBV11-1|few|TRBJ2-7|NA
CASSLGLRGLAITYEQYF
TGTGCCAGCAGCTTAGGTCTCCGTGGGCTAGCGATTACCTACGAGCAGTACTTC
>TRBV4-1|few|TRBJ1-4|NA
CASSQEINEKLFF
TGCGCCAGCAGCCAAGAAATTAATGAAAAACTGTTTTTT
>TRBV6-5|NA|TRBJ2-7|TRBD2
CASSYLGASGGVSYEQYF
TGTGCCAGCAGCTACCTGGGGGCTAGCGGGGGTGTCTCCTACGAGCAGTACTTC
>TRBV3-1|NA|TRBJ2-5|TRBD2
CASSQDFGTSGGAEETQYF
TGTGCCAGCAGCCAAGATTTCGGGACTAGCGGGGGGGCTGAAGAGACCCAGTACTTC
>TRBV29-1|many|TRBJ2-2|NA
CSVGEITGELFF
TGCAGCGTTGGTGAGATCACCGGGGAGCTGTTTTTT
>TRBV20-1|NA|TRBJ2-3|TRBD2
CSARRQGISGAHTDTQYF
TGCAGTGCTAGGCGGCAGGGAATTAGCGGGGCCCACACAGATACGCAGTATTTT
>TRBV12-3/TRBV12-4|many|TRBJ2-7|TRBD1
CASSFGQGSEQYF
TGTGCCAGCAGTTTCGGACAGGGCAGCGAGCAGTACTTC
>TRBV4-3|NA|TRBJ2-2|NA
CASSHGDHISRELFF
TGCGCCAGCAGCCACGGGGACCACATCTCTAGGGAGCTGTTTTTT
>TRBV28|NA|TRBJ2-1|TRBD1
CASSSPGQGWTAEQFF
TGTGCCAGCAGTTCCCCGGGACAGGGGTGGACGGCTGAGCAGTTCTTC
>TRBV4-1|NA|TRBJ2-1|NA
CASSQDPSFVRGQFF
TGCGCCAGCAGCCAAGATCCAAGTTTCGTTCGGGGGCAGTTCTTC
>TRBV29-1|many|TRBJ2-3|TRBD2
CSVTGGPSTDTQYF
TGCAGCGTTACGGGGGGGCCGAGCACAGATACGCAGTATTTT
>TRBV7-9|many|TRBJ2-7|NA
CASSLGYGTYEQYF
TGTGCCAGCAGCTTGGGTTATGGGACCTACGAGCAGTACTTC
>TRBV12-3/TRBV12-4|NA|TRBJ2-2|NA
CASSPLGVGPGELFF
TGTGCCAGCAGCCCACTGGGGGTTGGGCCCGGGGAGCTGTTTTTT
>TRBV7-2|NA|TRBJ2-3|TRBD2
CASSDGTSDYTDTQYF
TGTGCCAGCAGCGACGGGACTAGCGATTACACAGATACGCAGTATTTT
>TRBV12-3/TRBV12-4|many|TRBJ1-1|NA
CASSFGALNTEAFF
TGTGCCAGCAGTTTCGGGGCCCTGAACACTGAAGCTTTCTTT
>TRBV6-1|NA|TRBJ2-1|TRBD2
CASRAGGPWNEQFF
TGTGCCAGCAGAGCGGGGGGGCCGTGGAATGAGCAGTTCTTC
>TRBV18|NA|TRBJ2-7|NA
CASSPTQGSYEQYF
TGTGCCAGCTCACCCACGCAGGGATCCTACGAGCAGTACTTC
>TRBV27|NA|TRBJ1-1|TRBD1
CASSSRLPRQGGENTEAFF
TGTGCCAGCAGTTCCCGCCTTCCGCGACAGGGAGGTGAGAACACTGAAGCTTTCTTT
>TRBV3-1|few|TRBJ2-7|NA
CASSQMMGRVEQYF
TGTGCCAGCAGCCAAATGATGGGGCGTGTTGAGCAGTACTTC
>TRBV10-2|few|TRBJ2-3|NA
CASSESGPTDTQYF
TGCGCCAGCAGTGAGAGTGGGCCCACAGATACGCAGTATTTT
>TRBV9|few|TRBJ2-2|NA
CASSVNPNTGELFF
TGTGCCAGCAGCGTAAATCCCAACACCGGGGAGCTGTTTTTT
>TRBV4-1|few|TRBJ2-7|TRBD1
CASSQDIWDRAVERSYEQYF
TGCGCCAGCAGCCAAGACATTTGGGACAGGGCCGTGGAGCGCTCCTACGAGCAGTACTTC
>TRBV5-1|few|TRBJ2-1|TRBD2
CASSLGSSGGGNGEQFF
TGCGCCAGCAGCTTGGGGTCTAGCGGGGGTGGAAATGGTGAGCAGTTCTTC
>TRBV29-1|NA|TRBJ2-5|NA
CSVDAGRQETQYF
TGCAGCGTTGACGCTGGGAGGCAAGAGACCCAGTACTTC
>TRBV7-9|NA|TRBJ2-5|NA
CASSLALGDQETQYF
TGTGCCAGCAGCTTAGCGCTGGGGGATCAAGAGACCCAGTACTTC